The present entry profiles one T cell receptor beta chain with its context. What it recognizes is unknown. These data are taken from a study of OX40 agonist ivuxolimab in advanced cancers. Overall study context: Clinicians treated patients with ivuxolimab, an agonistic anti-OX40 (CD134) antibody. Every 2 weeks, patients received ivuxolimab intravenously, dosed at 0.01 to 10 mg/kg. Under the entry rules, prior anti-PD-1, anti-PD-L1 or anti-CTLA-4 therapy was allowed, and about 40% had some.

Broader study findings: Certain nonresponders additionally had low normalized T-cell clonal expansion.

CDR1 is SSHAT, CDR2 FNYEAQ, per germline (reference sequence). The CDR3 extends over 13 amino acids. Produced via immunoSEQ multiplex PCR; TCRdb's table is partial and in-frame only. Of more than 55,000 clones in the sample, over 75% were seen once. The source was CD4+ or CD8+ T cells sorted from blood, collected in a trial of the OX40 agonist ivuxolimab. This TCR was recovered from an adult with an advanced solid tumor such as melanoma, head and neck, liver or kidney cancer. The chain has TRBV7-7 and TRBJ2-5, with a possible D match to TRBD2 (5 bases). The CDR3 DNA reads TGTGCTAGCCGCAGCGGCAATCAAGAGACCCAGTACTTC. Protein product: CASRSGNQETQYF.